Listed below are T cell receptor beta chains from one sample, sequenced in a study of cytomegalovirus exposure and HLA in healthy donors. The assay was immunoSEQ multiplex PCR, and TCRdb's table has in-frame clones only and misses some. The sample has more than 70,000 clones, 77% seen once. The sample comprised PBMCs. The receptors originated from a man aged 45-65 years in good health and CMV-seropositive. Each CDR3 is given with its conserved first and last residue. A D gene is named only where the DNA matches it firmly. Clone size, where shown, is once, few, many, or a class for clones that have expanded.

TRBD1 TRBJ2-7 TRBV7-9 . TGTTCCAGCAGCCGAGGGGTAGGGACAGGGGTTCCCTACGAGCAGTACTTC CSSSRGVGTGVPYEQYF
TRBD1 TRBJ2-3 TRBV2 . TGTGCCAGCATCACGGACAGGGGGTATGGCACAGATACGCAGTATTTT CASITDRGYGTDTQYF
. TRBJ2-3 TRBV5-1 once TGCGCCAGCAGCCACACGGACTTGACAGATACGCAGTATTTT CASSHTDLTDTQYF
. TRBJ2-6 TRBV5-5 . TGTGCCAGCAGCTCCTTGACAGGTATACTCTCTGGGGCCAACGGCCTGACTTTC CASSSLTGILSGANGLTF
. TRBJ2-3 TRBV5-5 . TGTGCCAGCAGCTTGGTATTAGCAGCAGATACGCAGTATTTT CASSLVLAADTQYF
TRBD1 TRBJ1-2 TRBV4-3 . TGCGCCAGCAGCGGTCAGGGGGAAGCGGTGGGCGGCTACACCTTC CASSGQGEAVGGYTF
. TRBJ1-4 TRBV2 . TGTGCCAGCAGTGAACCAGGGGCGACTAATGAAAAACTGTTTTTT CASSEPGATNEKLFF
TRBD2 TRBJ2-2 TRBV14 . TGTGCCAGCAGCCAAGGAGCGGGAACGACCACCGGGGAGCTGTTTTTT CASSQGAGTTTGELFF
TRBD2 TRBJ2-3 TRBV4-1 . TGCGCCAGCAGCCAAGTGAGCGGGAGGGTGGGCGATACGCAGTATTTT CASSQVSGRVGDTQYF
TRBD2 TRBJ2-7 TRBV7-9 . TGTGCCAGCAGCTTAGCGTCCAGCGGGAGTCTTAACGAGCAGTACTTC CASSLASSGSLNEQYF
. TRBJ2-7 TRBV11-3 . TGTGCCAGCAGCTCCTCAGGGTCCTACGAGCAGTACTTC CASSSSGSYEQYF
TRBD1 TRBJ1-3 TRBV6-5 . TGTGCCAGCTGGCAGGGGGTAGACACCATATATTTT CASWQGVDTIYF
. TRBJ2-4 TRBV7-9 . TGTGCCAGCAGCTTCCAGCGCGTGGGAGAAAACATTCAGTACTTC CASSFQRVGENIQYF
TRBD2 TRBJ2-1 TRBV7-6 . TGTGCCAGCAGCTCCCCGGGACTAGCGGAAGTATTTTCCTACAATGAGCAGTTCTTC CASSSPGLAEVFSYNEQFF
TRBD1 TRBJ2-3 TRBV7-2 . TGTGCCAGCAGCTTACGACAGGGTCCAGATACGCAGTATTTT CASSLRQGPDTQYF
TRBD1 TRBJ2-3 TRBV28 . TGTGCCAGCAGTCCCTCCGGGACAGGGTTTAGGACAGATACGCAGTATTTT CASSPSGTGFRTDTQYF
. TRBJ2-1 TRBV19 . TGTGCCAGTAGTATGATGAGCTCCTACAATGAGCAGTTCTTC CASSMMSSYNEQFF
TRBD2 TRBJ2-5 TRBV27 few TGTGCCAGCAGTTTAGAGGGGACTAGCGGTGCCGGGGAGACCCAGTACTTC CASSLEGTSGAGETQYF
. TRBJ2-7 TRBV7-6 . TGTGCCAGCAGCCCCACCGAGCGAGGCGAGCAGTACTTC CASSPTERGEQYF
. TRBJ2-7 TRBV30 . . CAWSVAAGIDYF
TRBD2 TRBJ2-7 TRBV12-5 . TGTGCTAGTGGTCTAGCGGGTCCCTCCTACGAGCAGTACTTC CASGLAGPSYEQYF
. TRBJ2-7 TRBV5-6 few TGTGCCAGCAGTGGATTAAGCGCAGAGCAGTACTTC CASSGLSAEQYF
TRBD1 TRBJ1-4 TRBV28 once TGTGCCACGGACGACAGGGATAATGAAAAACTGTTTTTT CATDDRDNEKLFF
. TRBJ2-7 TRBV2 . TGTGCCAGCAGTACCCGGGCCTACGAGCAGTACTTC CASSTRAYEQYF
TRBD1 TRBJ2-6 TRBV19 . TGTGCCAGTAGTACGACAGGGGCTGGGGCCAACGTCCTGACTTTC CASSTTGAGANVLTF
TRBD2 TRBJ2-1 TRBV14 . TGTGCCAGCAGCCACCCCCTCGAGGTAGCGGGAAGATACAATGAGCAGTTCTTC CASSHPLEVAGRYNEQFF
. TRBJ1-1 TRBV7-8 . TGTGCCAGCAGCTTAGCAGGCACAGGAGAAGCTTTCTTT CASSLAGTGEAFF
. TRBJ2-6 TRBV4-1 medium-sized TGCGCCAGCAGCCTAAGACCGCGCGGTTCTAGCTCTGGGGCCAACGTCCTGACTTTC CASSLRPRGSSSGANVLTF
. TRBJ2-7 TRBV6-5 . TGTGCCAGCAGTTACGGGCCCTATTCCTACGAGCAGTACTTC CASSYGPYSYEQYF
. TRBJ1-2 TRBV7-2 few TGTGCCAGCAGCCCGGCGGGGGTCTATGGCTACACCTTC CASSPAGVYGYTF
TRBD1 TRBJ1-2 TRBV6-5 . TGTGCCAGCACCTATAACGGACAGGGACTTTATGGCTACACCTTC CASTYNGQGLYGYTF
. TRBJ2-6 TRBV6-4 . TGTGCCAGCAGTGGACAGGCCGAGAGCTCTGGGGCCAACGTCCTGACTTTC CASSGQAESSGANVLTF
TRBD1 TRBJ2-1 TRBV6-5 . TGTGCCAGCAGTTACGGGACAGGGCCCTCCTACAATGAGCAGTTCTTC CASSYGTGPSYNEQFF
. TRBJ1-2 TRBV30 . TGTGCCTGGAGTGTATTACAGGAGGGGAGTCCCTATGGCTACACCTTC CAWSVLQEGSPYGYTF
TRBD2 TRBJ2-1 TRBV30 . TGTGCCTGGAGGACTAGCGGGAGGAATGAGCAGTTCTTC CAWRTSGRNEQFF
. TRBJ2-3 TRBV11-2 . TGTGCCAGCAGCTGGGGCGGGAGTCAGGGGGATACGCAGTATTTT CASSWGGSQGDTQYF
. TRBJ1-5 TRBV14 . TGTGCCACAGCAGAGGACATGCCCCAGCATTTT CATAEDMPQHF
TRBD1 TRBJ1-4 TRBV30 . TGTGCCTGGAGTGTCGGGACAGCGATAAATGAAAAACTGTTTTTT CAWSVGTAINEKLFF
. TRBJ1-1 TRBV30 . TGTGCCTGGAATAAGCGGGGCACTGAAGCTTTCTTT CAWNKRGTEAFF
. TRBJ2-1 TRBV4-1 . TGTGCCAGCACCATCTCCGGGAGCTCCTACAATGAGCAGTTCTTC CASTISGSSYNEQFF
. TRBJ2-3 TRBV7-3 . TGTGCCAGCAGCCTCGACAGTTCCACATTCACAGATACGCAGTATTTT CASSLDSSTFTDTQYF
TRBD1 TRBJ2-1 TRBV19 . TGTGCCAGTAGTACAGGGGGCCCTACAAATGAGCAGTTCTTC CASSTGGPTNEQFF
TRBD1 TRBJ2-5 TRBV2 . TGTGCCAGCACCTTGAAGGACAGGGGCGGGACCCAGTACTTC CASTLKDRGGTQYF
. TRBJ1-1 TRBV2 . TGTGCCAGCAGTCGAGACAGGCTGGGTACTGAAGCTTTCTTT CASSRDRLGTEAFF
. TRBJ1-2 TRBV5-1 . TGCGCCAGCAGCACCATACCCCGACAGTCTATCTATGGCTACACCTTC CASSTIPRQSIYGYTF
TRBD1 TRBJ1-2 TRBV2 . TGTGCCAGCGAGACAGGGCGTCTGAGAGCGGGCTACACCTTC CASETGRLRAGYTF
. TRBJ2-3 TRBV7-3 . TGTGCCAGCAGCCTCCGGGACTTCACAGATACGCAGTATTTT CASSLRDFTDTQYF
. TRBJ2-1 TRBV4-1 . TGCGCCAGCAGTAAACTGGGGGGGCGCAGCTCCTCCTACAATGAGCAGTTCTTC CASSKLGGRSSSYNEQFF
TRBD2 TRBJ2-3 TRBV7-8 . TGTGCCAGCAGCTTGGGACGTAGTAGCGGGCCGGCCACAGATACGCAGTATTTT CASSLGRSSGPATDTQYF
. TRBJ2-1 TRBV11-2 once TGTGCCAGCAGCCTCCCAGCGGCCTACAATGAGCAGTTCTTC CASSLPAAYNEQFF
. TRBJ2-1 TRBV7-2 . TGTGCCAGCAGCTTAGTCGGCGGAGCCGGCTACAATGAGCAGTTCTTC CASSLVGGAGYNEQFF
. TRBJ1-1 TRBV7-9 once TGTGCCAGCAGCCCCCCTCCGACTCACGTTACTGAAGCTTTCTTT CASSPPPTHVTEAFF
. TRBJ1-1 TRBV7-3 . TGTGCCAGCAGCTTGCGAATCCTTCCCGGGACAACGAACACTGAAGCTTTCTTT CASSLRILPGTTNTEAFF
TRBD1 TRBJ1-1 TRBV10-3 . TGTGCCATCACTAGGACAGGGATGGATTTGGGCACTGAAGCTTTCTTT CAITRTGMDLGTEAFF
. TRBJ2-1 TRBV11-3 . TGTGCCAGCAGCCCCGCCTACGGTGGGAGGAATGAGCAGTTCTTC CASSPAYGGRNEQFF
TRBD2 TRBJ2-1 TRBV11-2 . TGTGCCAGCAGCGAAGGACTAGCGGGGAACTACAATGAGCAGTTCTTC CASSEGLAGNYNEQFF
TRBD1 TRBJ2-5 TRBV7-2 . TGTGCCAGCAGCTGGGGACAGCAAGAGACCCAGTACTTC CASSWGQQETQYF